This T cell receptor (beta chain) is drawn from a study of blood T cell repertoires in COVID-19. Germline CDR1 reads SGHRS; CDR2 reads YFSETQ. This CDR3 has 17 amino acids. Trimming removed 4 bases at V and 8 bases at J, with 27 bases between. Produced via immunoSEQ multiplex PCR; TCRdb's table is partial and in-frame only. The data contain roughly 330,000 clones, approximately 90% of them singletons. The receptor was derived from a man aged 30-40 years with COVID-19, enrolled during active disease. Sequencing input: peripheral blood. The chain is built from TRBV5-1 and TRBJ2-5, with D unclear. CDR3 bases: TGCGCCAGCAGCAGCAGACTGCATACTACCCCGCTTCCTACCCAGTACTTC. It encodes CASSSRLHTTPLPTQYF.